The rows below give T cell receptor beta chains drawn from one sample of a study of shared clonotypes between healthy human individuals. Using immunoSEQ multiplex PCR, the repertoire was profiled, and TCRdb retains in-frame clones only, with some absent. Altogether around 2.5 million clones are present, 80% to 95% being singletons, with the ten largest covering approximately 0.37%. Sequenced material: naive CD4+ T cells from PBMCs. The receptors originated from a man aged 18 to 29 in good health. Some clones in this sample may be carry-over from other donors' samples. Both conserved end residues are part of each CDR3. D genes are given only for firm matches. Clone size is not always given. Where it is, it says once, few, many or a class for expanded clones.

j_gene | len | d_gene | v_gene | abundance | CDR3nt | CDR3aa
TRBJ1-2 | 14 | TRBD1 | TRBV11-2 | NA | TGTGCCAGCACCCAGACAGGGAGTAGCTATGGCTACACCTTC | CASTQTGSSYGYTF
TRBJ2-2 | 14 | NA | TRBV15 | NA | TGTGCCACCAGCAGAGATCACAGAACCGGGGAGCTGTTTTTT | CATSRDHRTGELFF
TRBJ2-5 | 15 | NA | TRBV28 | NA | TGTGCCAGCAGTTGGTCCTACATGACTGCAGAGACCCAGTACTTC | CASSWSYMTAETQYF
TRBJ2-5 | 15 | TRBD2 | TRBV30 | NA | TGTGCCTGGAGTGAAGGGACTAGCACAATGGAGACCCAGTACTTC | CAWSEGTSTMETQYF
TRBJ2-3 | 15 | NA | TRBV7-3 | NA | TGTGCCAGCAGCTTAACTACGGAGTTCGCAGATACGCAGTATTTT | CASSLTTEFADTQYF
TRBJ2-1 | 14 | NA | TRBV29-1 | NA | TGCAGCGTTGCTAGGGCAGGAGGTAACAATGAGCAGTTCTTC | CSVARAGGNNEQFF
TRBJ2-7 | 12 | NA | TRBV5-1 | NA | TGCGCCAGCAGCTTGGTGGCGAACGAGCAGTACTTC | CASSLVANEQYF
TRBJ2-2 | 14 | NA | TRBV28 | NA | TGTGCCAGCAGTTTAGTTGGATCGGGACACGAGCTGTTTTTT | CASSLVGSGHELFF
TRBJ1-1 | 13 | NA | TRBV28 | NA | TGTGCCAGCAGTTTCGACAGTAACACTGAAGCTTTCTTT | CASSFDSNTEAFF
TRBJ2-2 | 14 | TRBD1 | TRBV2 | NA | TGTGCCAGCAGGGGACAGGGGGACACCGGGGAGCTGTTTTTT | CASRGQGDTGELFF
TRBJ2-2 | 14 | NA | TRBV18 | NA | TGTGCCAGCTCACCAACCCTTCTGTACGGGGAGCTGTTTTTT | CASSPTLLYGELFF
TRBJ2-7 | 13 | NA | TRBV19 | NA | TGTGCCAGTAGTAGGGCAGAAGCCTACGAGCAGTACTTC | CASSRAEAYEQYF
TRBJ2-6 | 15 | NA | TRBV14 | NA | TGTGCCAGCAGGATAGGAGTGTCTGGGGCCAACGTCCTGACTTTC | CASRIGVSGANVLTF
TRBJ2-1 | 15 | TRBD2 | TRBV28 | NA | TGTGCCAGCAGTTCACTAGCGGGATCCTACAATGAGCAGTTCTTC | CASSSLAGSYNEQFF
TRBJ2-3 | 15 | NA | TRBV11-1 | NA | TGTGCCAGCAGCTTCCAACAGGGAAGGATAGATACGCAGTATTTT | CASSFQQGRIDTQYF
TRBJ1-2 | 13 | TRBD1 | TRBV30 | NA | TGTGCCTGGATTGCGGGACAGGGTACTGGCTACACCTTC | CAWIAGQGTGYTF
TRBJ1-2 | 13 | NA | TRBV6-1 | NA | TGTGCCAGCAGTGTTTACAGGTCACGCAGCTACACCTTC | CASSVYRSRSYTF
TRBJ2-1 | 15 | NA | TRBV5-1 | NA | TGCGCCAGCAAGCGAGGAGAAAGATGGGACAATGAGCAGTTCTTC | CASKRGERWDNEQFF
TRBJ2-2 | 14 | NA | TRBV28 | NA | TGTGCCAGCAGTACCCCCGGCGAGGCCGGGGAGCTGTTTTTT | CASSTPGEAGELFF
TRBJ1-4 | 15 | NA | TRBV4-2 | NA | TGTGCCAGCAGGCGAAAAGACAGTACTAATGAAAAACTGTTTTTT | CASRRKDSTNEKLFF
TRBJ2-2 | 15 | TRBD2 | TRBV5-4 | NA | TGTGCCAGCAGCCGACTAGCGGGAGTTACCGGGGAGCTGTTTTTT | CASSRLAGVTGELFF
TRBJ2-3 | 15 | TRBD2 | TRBV18 | NA | TGTGCCAGCTCACCATTAGCGGGAGGCACAGATACGCAGTATTTT | CASSPLAGGTDTQYF
TRBJ2-7 | 13 | NA | TRBV5-4 | NA | TGTGCCAGCAGCTTGACCGGGATCTACGAGCAGTACTTC | CASSLTGIYEQYF
TRBJ1-1 | 16 | TRBD1 | TRBV2 | NA | TGTGCCAGCAGTGAAGTTTCAGGGGGCGCGTTCACTGAAGCTTTCTTT | CASSEVSGGAFTEAFF
TRBJ1-5 | 13 | NA | TRBV7-9 | NA | TGTGCCAGCAGCTTAGGTATCAATCAGCCCCAGCATTTT | CASSLGINQPQHF
TRBJ1-1 | 10 | NA | TRBV6-5 | few | TGTGCCAGTGGTGACAGAGAGGCTTTCTTT | CASGDREAFF
TRBJ1-2 | 12 | NA | TRBV5-1 | NA | TGCGCCAGCAGCTTGAGGTCCGGGGGCTACACCTTC | CASSLRSGGYTF
TRBJ2-7 | 15 | NA | TRBV28 | NA | TGTGCCAGCAGTCCCTTCTCCGGGCAGCCGTACGAGCAGTACTTC | CASSPFSGQPYEQYF
TRBJ2-7 | 15 | TRBD1 | TRBV9 | once | TGTGCCAGCAGCGCCTCCAGGGGGAGCTCCTACGAGCAGTACTTC | CASSASRGSSYEQYF
TRBJ2-3 | 14 | TRBD2 | TRBV5-1 | NA | TGCGCCAGCAGCCCGGGGAGGGCTGCAGATACGCAGTATTTT | CASSPGRAADTQYF
TRBJ2-3 | 14 | NA | TRBV14 | NA | TGTGCCAGCAGCCTCCCCGGGACTCCAGATACGCAGTATTTT | CASSLPGTPDTQYF
TRBJ1-1 | 14 | NA | TRBV6-6 | once | TGTGCCAGCAGTTTTGGGAGAGGGACTCTCTTCGCTTTCTTT | CASSFGRGTLFAFF
TRBJ1-1 | 13 | NA | TRBV6-1 | NA | TGTGCCAGCAGGCAGATGCCGGGCACTGAAGCTTTCTTT | CASRQMPGTEAFF
TRBJ2-3 | 17 | TRBD2 | TRBV5-1 | NA | TGCGCCAGCAGCTTCGGGAGGGGACTATCCTTCACAGATACGCAGTATTTT | CASSFGRGLSFTDTQYF
TRBJ1-2 | 17 | NA | TRBV5-4 | once | TGTGCCAGCAGCTTTGGGTCGCAGGGGACATCGGGCTATGGCTACACCTTC | CASSFGSQGTSGYGYTF
TRBJ2-5 | 13 | TRBD1 | TRBV10-3 | NA | TGTGCCATCAGACAGGGGGTCGGGGAGACCCAGTACTTC | CAIRQGVGETQYF
TRBJ2-2 | 15 | NA | TRBV9 | NA | TGTGCCAGCAGCGTAGTTCCCCTTTCCCCCGGGGAGCTGTTTTTT | CASSVVPLSPGELFF
TRBJ2-5 | 14 | NA | TRBV12-5 | once | TGTGCTAGTGGTCTCGACAGGAACAGGGAGACCCAGTACTTC | CASGLDRNRETQYF
TRBJ1-5 | 12 | NA | TRBV6-6 | NA | TGTGCCAGCAGGGATAGCAATCAGCCCCAGCATTTT | CASRDSNQPQHF
TRBJ2-5 | 16 | TRBD2 | TRBV5-4 | NA | TGTGCCAGCAGCCTGGGACTAGCGGGAGGGCAAGAGACCCAGTACTTC | CASSLGLAGGQETQYF
TRBJ2-7 | 11 | NA | TRBV27 | NA | TGTGCCAGCAGTACCCCGTGGGAGCAGTACTTC | CASSTPWEQYF
TRBJ1-1 | 13 | TRBD1 | TRBV6-1 | NA | TGTGCCAGCAGCCAGACAGGGCCCACTGAAGCTTTCTTT | CASSQTGPTEAFF
TRBJ2-3 | 16 | NA | TRBV5-4 | NA | TGTGCCAGCAGCTCCCAAGCGAGAGGCAGCACAGATACGCAGTATTTT | CASSSQARGSTDTQYF
TRBJ2-1 | 15 | NA | TRBV11-3 | NA | TGTGCCAGCAGCTTAGATCATAGCTCCTACAATGAGCAGTTCTTC | CASSLDHSSYNEQFF
TRBJ2-5 | 14 | NA | TRBV28 | NA | TGTGCCACCGTAGACCCACGGACCCAAGAGACCCAGTACTTC | CATVDPRTQETQYF
TRBJ1-1 | 14 | NA | TRBV7-9 | NA | TGTGCCAGCAGCAGTCGGGGGGCCGACACTGAAGCTTTCTTT | CASSSRGADTEAFF
TRBJ2-7 | 16 | NA | TRBV27 | NA | TGTGCCAGCAGTTTATTAGGCGGCAGGGTTCGTTACGAGCAGTACTTC | CASSLLGGRVRYEQYF
TRBJ2-4 | 15 | NA | TRBV28 | once | TGTGCCAGCAGTTTAAGGTTGATGGCCAAAAACATTCAGTACTTC | CASSLRLMAKNIQYF
TRBJ1-2 | 13 | NA | TRBV28 | NA | TGTGCCAGCAGTCCAGCGGGGTTTCGAGGCTACACCTTC | CASSPAGFRGYTF
TRBJ2-2 | 18 | TRBD1 | TRBV11-3 | NA | TGTGCCAGCAGCTTAGGGACAGGTCCTTCCAATCACACCGGGGAGCTGTTTTTT | CASSLGTGPSNHTGELFF
TRBJ2-7 | 15 | NA | TRBV14 | NA | TGTGCCAGCAGCGGTCACGGGACGGGTTCCTACGAGCAGTACTTC | CASSGHGTGSYEQYF
TRBJ1-1 | 13 | NA | TRBV7-3 | NA | TGTGCCAGCAGCTATTCGTCGAACACTGAAGCTTTCTTT | CASSYSSNTEAFF
TRBJ1-1 | 14 | NA | TRBV28 | NA | TGTGCCAGCAGTTTCGGCGGGGGACCCACTGAAGCTTTCTTT | CASSFGGGPTEAFF
TRBJ1-2 | 18 | TRBD1 | TRBV4-3 | NA | TGCGCCAGCAGCCCGGGACAGGGGGCGCAATATAGGAATTATGGCTACACCTTC | CASSPGQGAQYRNYGYTF
TRBJ2-3 | 16 | NA | TRBV27 | NA | TGTGCCAGCAGTGACCGAGGCCCTCGTAGCACAGATACGCAGTATTTT | CASSDRGPRSTDTQYF